This T cell receptor (beta chain) was retrieved from a study of beta chain features in type 1 diabetes. Points from the study as a whole: Using cDNA template may skew counts toward highly expressing activated cells. The naive, central memory and Treg TCRB repertoires looked more alike in patients than they did in healthy donors.

In regard to this clone: Its antigen is unknown. The sample carries other DNA sequences with the same CDR3.

Germline CDR1 reads SGDLS; CDR2 reads YYNGEE. The CDR3 spans 16 residues. The ends were cut back, 1 base at V and 0 bases at J, with 11 bases in the middle. Every bit of the isolated RNA underwent reverse transcription, so sequencing read expressed TCRB transcripts. The table came from immunoSEQ multiplex PCR; TCRdb's copy has only in-frame clones and leaves some out. This sample carries nearly 250,000 clones, around 68% of them seen once, and the ten largest clones take approximately 0.05%. Via CD45RO/CCR7/CD25/CD127/CD95/CD27, cells of the CD4+ naive, central memory, regulatory and stem cell-like memory subsets were sorted. Purity (above 98%) was reached by all sorted populations.

The TCR was taken from a young man in good health. The rearrangement joins TRBV9 to TRBJ2-1, with D maybe TRBD2 (5 bases). The sample comprised naive CD4+ T cells from blood. CDR3 sequence: CASSVSGASSYNEQFF. As DNA, the CDR3 is TGTGCCAGCAGCGTAAGCGGAGCCAGCTCCTACAATGAGCAGTTCTTC. The variable domain in full, completed from reference TRBV9 and TRBJ2-1, reads DSGVTQTPKHLITATGQRVTLRCSPRSGDLSVYWYQQSLDQGLQFLIQYYNGEERAKGNILERFSAQQFPDLHSELNLSSLELGDSALYFCASSVSGASSYNEQFFGPGTRLTVL.